The entry below describes one T cell receptor beta chain. Its antigen is still unknown. TCRdb keeps only in-frame clones here, not all; method: immunoSEQ multiplex PCR. The sample lists roughly 72,000 clones, roughly 85% occurring once. This entry comes from a study of T cell responses to AZD1222 COVID-19 vaccine. Broader study findings: Across the whole spike, CD4 TCRs peaked at regions 160-218 and 743-854.

The germline V gene encodes CDR1 LNHDA and CDR2 SQIVND (reference sequence). The CDR3 covers 14 residues. The junction had 6 bases not matched to a gene; V was cut back by 5 bases and J by 4 bases. This chain uses TRBV19 with TRBJ1-2; 8 nucleotides align to TRBD1. The sample consisted of peripheral blood, taken on day 0 of AZD1222 vaccination. This receptor was identified in an adult in good health. As DNA, the CDR3 is TGTGCCAGTAGTCCGACAGGGGTGGGCTATGGCTACACCTTC. It yields the protein CASSPTGVGYGYTF.